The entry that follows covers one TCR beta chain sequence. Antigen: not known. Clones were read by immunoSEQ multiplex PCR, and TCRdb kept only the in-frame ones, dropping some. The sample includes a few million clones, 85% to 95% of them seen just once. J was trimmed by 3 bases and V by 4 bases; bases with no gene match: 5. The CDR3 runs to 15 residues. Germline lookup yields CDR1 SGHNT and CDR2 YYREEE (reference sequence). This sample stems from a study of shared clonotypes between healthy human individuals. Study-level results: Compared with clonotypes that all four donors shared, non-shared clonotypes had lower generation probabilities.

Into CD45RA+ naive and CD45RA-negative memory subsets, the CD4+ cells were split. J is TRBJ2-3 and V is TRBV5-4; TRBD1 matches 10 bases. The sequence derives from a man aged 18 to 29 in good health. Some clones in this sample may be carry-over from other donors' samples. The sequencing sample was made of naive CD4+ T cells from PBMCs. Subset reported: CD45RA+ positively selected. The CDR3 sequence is CASSPRDRGTDTQYF. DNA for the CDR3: TGTGCCAGCAGCCCCCGGGACAGGGGAACAGATACGCAGTATTTT.